One and the same sample provided the 2 T cell receptor beta chains below, sequenced in a study of CXCR3-negative and CXCR3-positive naive CD8 T cells. Their target antigens are unknown. Study observations and caveats: A higher hydrophobicity marked the TRB CDR3s of CXCR3-positive naive cells versus CXCR3-negative naive cells.

With UMI labels, 5' RACE was used to prepare the TRB cDNA libraries. Reprocessing the 5' RACE reads, TCRdb reports a single entry for every CDR3 protein and omits DNA. Found here are 55,000 to 75,000 distinct CDR3 sequences; the top ten clones hold 0.55% to 0.8%. The sample consisted of naive CXCR3+ CD8+ T cells from blood. The subset here: CD45RO-CCR7+CD27+CD95- naive CD8+ T cells expressing CXCR3 (TNR3+). These receptors were taken from a human donor in good health. Some clones in this sample may be carry-over from other donors' samples.

The rearrangement links TRBV21-1 to TRBJ2-1; TCRdb outputs TRBD1, but without DNA this stays unchecked. TRBV21-1 is an annotated pseudogene. CDR3 size: 14 residues. The CDR3 sequence: CASSTHWGYNEQFF.

The chain recombines TRBV12-5 with TRBJ2-5. Germline values: CDR1 LGHNT, CDR2 FRNRAP. CDR3 length: 14 residues. The CDR3: CASGHGVIQETQYF.